This T cell receptor beta chain was documented in a study of T-cell reconstitution after alpha-beta-depleted transplantation in children. This clonotype turned up a few times. Its antigen is undetermined. The TCRbeta library was prepared with unique molecular identifiers. MiXCR, run by TCRdb on the PCR reads, gives a single entry per CDR3 protein. The top ten clones hold around 10% of a sample with about 290,000 distinct CDR3 sequences, about 7.3% of them seen once. Study findings and constraints: It was reported that alpha-beta T cells came from several hundred expanded graft clones (about two months after transplant). Newly produced T cells mostly accounted for T-cell counts and diversity one year post-transplant. Some patients' high day-60 TCRbeta diversity was attributed to recipient cells surviving conditioning.

The V end lost 1 base, the J end lost 5 bases, and 9 bases lay between the germline ends. Looked up from germline, CDR1 is KGHSH and CDR2 is LQKENI. This CDR3 region has 14 residues. The specimen was peripheral blood, collected 360 days after TCRalphabeta/CD19-depleted stem cell transplant. The chain is built from TRBV18 and TRBJ1-5, with D perhaps TRBD1 (5 bases). This TCR came from a female patient between 2 and 15 years old who had a stem cell transplant for Fanconi anemia, so the T cells may come from the graft donor. Here the CDR3 DNA reads TGTGCCAGCTCACCACAGGGGAGGGATCAGCCCCAGCATTTT. Protein product: CASSPQGRDQPQHF.